The T cell receptor beta chain under discussion was sequenced for a study of cytomegalovirus exposure and HLA in healthy donors. The donors formed part of the roughly 120-subject validation cohort, distinct from the roughly 620-subject first cohort. Data came from immunoSEQ multiplex PCR; TCRdb stores just in-frame clones and leaves some out. The data show around 49,000 clones, with about 90% seen just once and approximately 1.5% held by the top ten. This receptor was taken from a man between 18 and 35 years old in good health and CMV-seronegative. The sequencing sample was made of PBMCs.

The CDR3 protein is CASSLRGQGSEQYF. The CDR3 DNA follows: TGTGCCAGCAGTTTACGTGGACAGGGATCCGAGCAGTACTTC. The chain employs TRBV28 and TRBJ2-7; 8 bases are a match to TRBD1. Germline V lookup: CDR1 MDHEN, CDR2 SYDVKM. J gave up 6 bases and V 2 bases, and 6 bases lay outside the gene matches. The CDR3 is 14 amino acids.